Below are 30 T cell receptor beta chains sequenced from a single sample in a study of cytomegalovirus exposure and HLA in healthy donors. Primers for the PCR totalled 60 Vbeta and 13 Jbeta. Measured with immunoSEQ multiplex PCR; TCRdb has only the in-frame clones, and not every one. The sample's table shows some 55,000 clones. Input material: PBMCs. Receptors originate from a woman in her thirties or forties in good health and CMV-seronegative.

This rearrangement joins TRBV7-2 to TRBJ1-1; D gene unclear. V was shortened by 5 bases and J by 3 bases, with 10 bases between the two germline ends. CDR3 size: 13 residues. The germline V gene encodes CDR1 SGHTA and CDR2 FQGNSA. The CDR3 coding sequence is TGTGCCAGCAGCATGCGGACTGACACTGAAGCTTTCTTT. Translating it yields CASSMRTDTEAFF. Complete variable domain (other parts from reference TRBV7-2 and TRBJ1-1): GAGVSQSPSNKVTEKGKDVELRCDPISGHTALYWYRQSLGQGLEFLIYFQGNSAPDKSGLPSDRFSAERTGGSVSTLTIQRTQQEDSAVYLCASSMRTDTEAFFGQGTRLTVV.

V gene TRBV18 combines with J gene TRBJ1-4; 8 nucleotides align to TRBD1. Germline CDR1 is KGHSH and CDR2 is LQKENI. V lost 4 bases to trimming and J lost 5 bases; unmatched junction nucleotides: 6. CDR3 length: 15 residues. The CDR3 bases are TGTGCCAGCTCACAAGGGACAGGAAGAAATGAAAAACTGTTTTTT. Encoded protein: CASSQGTGRNEKLFF.

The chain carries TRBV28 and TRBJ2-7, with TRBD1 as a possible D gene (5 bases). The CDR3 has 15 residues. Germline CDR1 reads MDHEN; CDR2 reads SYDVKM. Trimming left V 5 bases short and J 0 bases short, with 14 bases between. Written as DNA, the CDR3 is TGTGCCAGCAGTGGGGCGGAGCGTTCCTCCTACGAGCAGTACTTC. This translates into CASSGAERSSYEQYF.

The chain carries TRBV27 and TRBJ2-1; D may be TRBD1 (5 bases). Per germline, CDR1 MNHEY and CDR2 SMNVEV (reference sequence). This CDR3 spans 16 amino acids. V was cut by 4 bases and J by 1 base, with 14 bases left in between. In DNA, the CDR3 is TGTGCCAGCAGTTCAACAGGTGGGGCATCCTACAATGAGCAGTTCTTC. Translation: CASSSTGGASYNEQFF.

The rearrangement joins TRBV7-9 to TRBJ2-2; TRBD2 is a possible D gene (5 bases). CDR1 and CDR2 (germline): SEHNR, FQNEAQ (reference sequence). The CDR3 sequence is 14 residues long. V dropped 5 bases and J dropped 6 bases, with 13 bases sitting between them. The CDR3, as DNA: TGTGCCAGCAGCCCTCTAGCCTTGGCCGGGGAGCTGTTTTTT. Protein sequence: CASSPLALAGELFF.

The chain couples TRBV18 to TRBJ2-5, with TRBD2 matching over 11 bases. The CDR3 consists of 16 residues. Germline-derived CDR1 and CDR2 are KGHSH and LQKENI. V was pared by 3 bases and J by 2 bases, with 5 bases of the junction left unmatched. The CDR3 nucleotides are TGTGCCAGCTCACCGAAACTAGCGGGGGTACAAGAGACCCAGTACTTC. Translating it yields CASSPKLAGVQETQYF.

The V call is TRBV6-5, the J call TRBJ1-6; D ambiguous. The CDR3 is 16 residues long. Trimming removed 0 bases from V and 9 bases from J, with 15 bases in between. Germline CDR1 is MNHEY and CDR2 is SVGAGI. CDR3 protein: CASSYSHAALPSPLHF. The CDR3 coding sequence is TGTGCCAGCAGTTACTCCCATGCGGCCCTACCTTCACCCCTCCACTTT.

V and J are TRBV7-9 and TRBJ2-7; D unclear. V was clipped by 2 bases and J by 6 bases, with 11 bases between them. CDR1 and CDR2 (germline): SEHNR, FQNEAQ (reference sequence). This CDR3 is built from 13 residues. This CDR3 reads CASSLSHEAEQYF. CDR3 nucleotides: TGTGCCAGCAGCTTATCCCATGAGGCCGAGCAGTACTTC.

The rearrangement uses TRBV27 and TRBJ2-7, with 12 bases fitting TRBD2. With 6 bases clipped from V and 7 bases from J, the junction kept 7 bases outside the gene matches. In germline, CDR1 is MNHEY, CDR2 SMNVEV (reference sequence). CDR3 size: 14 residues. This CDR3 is CASRRGLAGTEQYF. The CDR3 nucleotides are TGTGCCAGCAGAAGAGGACTAGCGGGAACTGAGCAGTACTTC.

CDR3: CASSLVWGVAYNEQFF. The CDR3 bases are TGCGCCAGCAGCTTGGTTTGGGGGGTTGCTTACAATGAGCAGTTCTTC. The rearrangement links TRBV5-1 to TRBJ2-1; D perhaps matches TRBD2 (6 bases). Per germline, CDR1 SGHRS and CDR2 YFSETQ. Trimming shortened V by 0 bases and J by 4 bases, and 14 bases separated the two germline ends. The CDR3 spans 16 residues.

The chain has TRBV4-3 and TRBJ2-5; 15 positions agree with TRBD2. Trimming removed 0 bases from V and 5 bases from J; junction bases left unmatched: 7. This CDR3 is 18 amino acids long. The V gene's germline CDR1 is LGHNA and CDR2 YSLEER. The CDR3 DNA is TGCGCCAGCAGCCAAGAGGGACTAGCGGGAGGCATCGCGGAGACCCAGTACTTC. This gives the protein CASSQEGLAGGIAETQYF.

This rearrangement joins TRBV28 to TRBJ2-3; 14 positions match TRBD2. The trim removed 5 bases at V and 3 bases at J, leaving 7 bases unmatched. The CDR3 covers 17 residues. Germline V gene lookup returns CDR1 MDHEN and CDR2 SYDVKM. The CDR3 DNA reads TGTGCCAGCAGTCAGGGACTAGCGGGAGCCGGAACAGATACGCAGTATTTT. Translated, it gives CASSQGLAGAGTDTQYF.

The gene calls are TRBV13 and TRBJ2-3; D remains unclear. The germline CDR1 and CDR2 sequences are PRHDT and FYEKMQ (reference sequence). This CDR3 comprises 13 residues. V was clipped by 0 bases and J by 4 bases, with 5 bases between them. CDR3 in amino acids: CASSLGPADTQYF. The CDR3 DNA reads TGTGCCAGCAGCTTAGGCCCGGCAGATACGCAGTATTTT.

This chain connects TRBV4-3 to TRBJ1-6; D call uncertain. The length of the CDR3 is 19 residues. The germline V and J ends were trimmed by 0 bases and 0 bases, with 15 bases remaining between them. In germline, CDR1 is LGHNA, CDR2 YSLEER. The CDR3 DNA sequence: TGCGCCAGCAGCCAAGACAGTTCCCCTGGGAGCTCCTATAATTCACCCCTCCACTTT. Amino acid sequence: CASSQDSSPGSSYNSPLHF.

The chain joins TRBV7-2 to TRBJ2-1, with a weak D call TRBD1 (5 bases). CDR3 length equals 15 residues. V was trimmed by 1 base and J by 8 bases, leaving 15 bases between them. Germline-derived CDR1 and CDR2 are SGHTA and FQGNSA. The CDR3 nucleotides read TGTGCCAGCAGCTTAGAGGGCCAGGGTGGGGATGAGCAGTTCTTC. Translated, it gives CASSLEGQGGDEQFF.

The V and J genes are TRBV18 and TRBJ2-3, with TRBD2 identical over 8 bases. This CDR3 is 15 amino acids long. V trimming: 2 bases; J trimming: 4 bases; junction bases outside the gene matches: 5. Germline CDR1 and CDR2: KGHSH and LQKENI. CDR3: CASSPIAGNADTQYF. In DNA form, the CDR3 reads TGTGCCAGCTCACCAATAGCGGGAAACGCAGATACGCAGTATTTT.

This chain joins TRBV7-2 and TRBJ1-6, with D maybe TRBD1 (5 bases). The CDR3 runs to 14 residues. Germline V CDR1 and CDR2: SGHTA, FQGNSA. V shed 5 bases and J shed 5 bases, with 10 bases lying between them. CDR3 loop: CASSIDRDNSPLHF. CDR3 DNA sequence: TGTGCCAGCAGCATTGACAGAGATAATTCACCCCTCCACTTT. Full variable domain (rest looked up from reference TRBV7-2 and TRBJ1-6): GAGVSQSPSNKVTEKGKDVELRCDPISGHTALYWYRQSLGQGLEFLIYFQGNSAPDKSGLPSDRFSAERTGGSVSTLTIQRTQQEDSAVYLCASSIDRDNSPLHFGNGTRLTVT.

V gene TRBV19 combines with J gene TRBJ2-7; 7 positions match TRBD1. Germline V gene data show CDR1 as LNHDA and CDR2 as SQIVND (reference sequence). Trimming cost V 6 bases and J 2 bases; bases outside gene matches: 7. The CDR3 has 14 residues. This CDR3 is CASSKGASAYEQYF. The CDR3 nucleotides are TGTGCCAGTAGCAAGGGGGCCAGCGCCTACGAGCAGTACTTC.

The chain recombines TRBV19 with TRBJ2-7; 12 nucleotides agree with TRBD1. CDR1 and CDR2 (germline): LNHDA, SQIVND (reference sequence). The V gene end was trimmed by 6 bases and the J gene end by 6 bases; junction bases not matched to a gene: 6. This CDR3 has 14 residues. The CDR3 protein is CASRSRDRGREQYF. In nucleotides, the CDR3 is TGTGCCAGTAGAAGCCGGGACAGGGGGCGCGAGCAGTACTTC.

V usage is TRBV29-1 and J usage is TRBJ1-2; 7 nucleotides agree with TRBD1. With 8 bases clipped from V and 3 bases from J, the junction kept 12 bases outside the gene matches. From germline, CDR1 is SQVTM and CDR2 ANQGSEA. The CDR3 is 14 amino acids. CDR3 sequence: CSSSTGTGDYGYTF. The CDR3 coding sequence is TGCAGCTCCTCGACAGGGACGGGGGACTATGGCTACACCTTC.

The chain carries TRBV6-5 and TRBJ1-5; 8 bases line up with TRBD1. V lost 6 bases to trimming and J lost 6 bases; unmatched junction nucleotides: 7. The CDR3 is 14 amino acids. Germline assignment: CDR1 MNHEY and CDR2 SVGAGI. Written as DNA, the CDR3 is TGTGCCAGCAGACCCTCAGGGGGCCTTCAGCCCCAGCATTTT. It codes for CASRPSGGLQPQHF.

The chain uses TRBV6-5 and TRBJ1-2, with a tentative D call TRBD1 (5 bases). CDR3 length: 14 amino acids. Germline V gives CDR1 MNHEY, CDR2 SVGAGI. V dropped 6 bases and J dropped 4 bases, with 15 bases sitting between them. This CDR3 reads CASSPSTETYGYTF. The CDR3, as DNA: TGTGCCAGCAGCCCCTCGACAGAGACCTATGGCTACACCTTC.

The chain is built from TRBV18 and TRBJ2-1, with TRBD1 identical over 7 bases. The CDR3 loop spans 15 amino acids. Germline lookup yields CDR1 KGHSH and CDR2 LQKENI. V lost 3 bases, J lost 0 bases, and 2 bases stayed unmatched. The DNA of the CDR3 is TGTGCCAGCTCACCCGGACAGGTCTCCTACAATGAGCAGTTCTTC. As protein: CASSPGQVSYNEQFF.

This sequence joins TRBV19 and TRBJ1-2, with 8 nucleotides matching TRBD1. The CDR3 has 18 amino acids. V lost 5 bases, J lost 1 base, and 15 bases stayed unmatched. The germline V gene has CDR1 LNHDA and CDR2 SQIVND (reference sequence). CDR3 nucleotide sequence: TGTGCCAGTAGTCCGGTCGGGACAGGCGCATCCTTTAACTATGGCTACACCTTC. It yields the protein CASSPVGTGASFNYGYTF.

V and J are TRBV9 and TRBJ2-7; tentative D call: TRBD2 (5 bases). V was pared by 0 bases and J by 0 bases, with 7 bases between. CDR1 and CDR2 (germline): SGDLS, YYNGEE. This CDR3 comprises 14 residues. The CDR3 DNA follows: TGTGCCAGCAGCGTAGAAGGGAGCTCCTACGAGCAGTACTTC. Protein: CASSVEGSSYEQYF.

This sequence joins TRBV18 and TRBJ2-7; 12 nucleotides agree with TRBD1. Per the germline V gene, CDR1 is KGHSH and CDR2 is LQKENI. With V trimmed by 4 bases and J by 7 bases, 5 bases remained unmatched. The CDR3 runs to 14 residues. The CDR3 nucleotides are TGTGCCAGCTCACTGGGACAGGGGGCGAGGGAGCAGTACTTC. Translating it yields CASSLGQGAREQYF.

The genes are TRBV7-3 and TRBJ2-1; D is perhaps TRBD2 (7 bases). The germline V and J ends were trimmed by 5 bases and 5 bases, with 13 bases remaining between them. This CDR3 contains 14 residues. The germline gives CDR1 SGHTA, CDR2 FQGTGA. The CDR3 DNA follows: TGTGCCAGCAGCAGCGGGACAACCGACAATGAGCAGTTCTTC. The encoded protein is CASSSGTTDNEQFF.

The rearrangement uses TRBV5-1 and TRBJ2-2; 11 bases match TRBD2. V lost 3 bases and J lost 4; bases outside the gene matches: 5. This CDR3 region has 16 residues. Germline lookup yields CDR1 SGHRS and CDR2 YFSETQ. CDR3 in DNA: TGCGCCAGCAGCTACACTAGCGGGAGTGGCACCGGGGAGCTGTTTTTT. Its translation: CASSYTSGSGTGELFF.

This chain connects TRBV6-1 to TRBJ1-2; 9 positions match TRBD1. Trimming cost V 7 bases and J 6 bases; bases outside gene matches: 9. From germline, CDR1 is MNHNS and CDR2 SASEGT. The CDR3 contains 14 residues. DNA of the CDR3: TGTGCCAGCACTTCGGGACAGGGTGCCGATGGCTACACCTTC. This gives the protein CASTSGQGADGYTF.

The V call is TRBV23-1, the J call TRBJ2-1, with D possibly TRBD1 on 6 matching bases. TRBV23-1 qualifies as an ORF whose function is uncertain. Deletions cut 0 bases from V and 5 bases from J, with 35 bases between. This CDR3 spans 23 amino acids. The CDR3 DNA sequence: TGCGCCAGCAGTCAATCGGGAAACAGGGTAGTGGGGTACTACGAGTGTGGCAACAATGAGCAGTTCTTC. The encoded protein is CASSQSGNRVVGYYECGNNEQFF.